Following are 19 T cell receptor beta chains from one sample sequenced in a study of OX40 agonist ivuxolimab in advanced cancers. Receptor libraries were prepared by the immunoSEQ multiplex PCR assay. Entries here come from immuneACCESS through TCRdb and include only in-frame sequences with V and J called. Some clones fail to appear in such tables; in the studies checked, an unresolved V gene covers under half of the shortfall, and the cause of the remainder is unknown. Here the sample has roughly 46,000 clones; roughly nine tenths occur a single time. The leading ten clones occupy over 4.5% of the sample. The source material was CD4+ or CD8+ T cells sorted from blood, sampled in a trial of the OX40 agonist ivuxolimab. The receptor set was obtained from an adult with an advanced solid tumor such as melanoma, head and neck, liver or kidney cancer.

In its sample, this clone was seen once. This rearrangement joins TRBV6-1 to TRBJ2-7, with 7 bases aligning to TRBD1. CDR3 length: 17 amino acids. Germline assignment: CDR1 MNHNS and CDR2 SASEGT. V lost 2 bases and J lost 2; bases outside the gene matches: 12. CDR3: CASSEYLLGQGAYEQYF. The CDR3 nucleotides read TGTGCCAGCAGTGAATATCTCCTCGGCCAGGGGGCCTACGAGCAGTACTTC.

This chain joins TRBV27 and TRBJ2-3; TRBD2 matches 9 bases. The CDR3 runs to 15 residues. CDR1 is MNHEY, CDR2 SMNVEV, per germline (reference sequence). V dropped 8 bases and J dropped 4; count of bases not matched to a gene: 10. The CDR3 here is CASRLLAGLADTQYF. In nucleotides, the CDR3 is TGTGCCAGCCGGCTCCTAGCGGGATTGGCAGATACGCAGTATTTT.

The V and J genes are TRBV19 and TRBJ1-1; 8 bases align to TRBD1. Germline CDR1 and CDR2: LNHDA and SQIVND (reference sequence). V was clipped by 5 bases and J by 0 bases; unmatched bases: 5. The CDR3 totals 15 residues. This chain's CDR3 is CASSPRDRLNTEAFF. CDR3 sequence (DNA): TGTGCCAGTAGTCCTCGGGACAGGTTGAACACTGAAGCTTTCTTT.

The rearrangement uses TRBV7-6 and TRBJ2-5; no definite D call. This CDR3 contains 12 residues. V was cut by 1 base and J by 0 bases, with 0 bases left in between. The germline V gene encodes CDR1 SGHVS and CDR2 FNYEAQ. Here the CDR3 reads CASSLDQETQYF. CDR3 in DNA: TGTGCCAGCAGCTTAGACCAAGAGACCCAGTACTTC.

This chain joins TRBV6-1 and TRBJ1-5; the D gene is possibly TRBD1 (6 bases). This CDR3 contains 14 residues. Per the germline V gene, CDR1 is MNHNS and CDR2 is SASEGT. V lost 6 bases and J lost 7, with 16 bases in between. The CDR3 loop reads CASSSTGAGQPQHF. DNA for the CDR3: TGTGCCAGCAGCAGCACGGGGGCAGGCCAGCCCCAGCATTTT.

The J gene is TRBJ2-5, the V gene TRBV9, with TRBD1 identical over 7 bases. Germline loops: CDR1 SGDLS, CDR2 YYNGEE. This CDR3 region has 14 residues. V trimming: 3 bases; J trimming: 5 bases; junction bases outside the gene matches: 7. The chain's CDR3 is CASSAAPRGETQYF. The CDR3 bases are TGTGCCAGCAGCGCAGCACCCAGGGGGGAGACCCAGTACTTC.

V gene TRBV4-3 combines with J gene TRBJ2-4, with D unclear. The V end lost 0 bases, the J end lost 1 base, and 10 bases lay between the germline ends. The CDR3 is 16 amino acids. Germline V gene data show CDR1 as LGHNA and CDR2 as YSLEER. The CDR3 reads CASSQDRATAKNIQYF. The CDR3 nucleotides are TGCGCCAGCAGCCAAGATCGAGCCACCGCCAAAAACATTCAGTACTTC.

This rearrangement joins TRBV4-3 to TRBJ1-3; D is perhaps TRBD1 (6 bases). Germline V CDR1 and CDR2: LGHNA, YSLEER. The CDR3 runs to 17 residues. Deletions cut 3 bases from V and 3 bases from J, with 18 bases between. CDR3 region: CASSHDLPDRLGNTIYF. The CDR3 DNA follows: TGCGCCAGCAGCCATGACCTCCCCGACAGGCTTGGAAACACCATATATTTT.

J is TRBJ2-1 and V is TRBV30; TRBD2 agrees at 9 bases. Germline lookup yields CDR1 GTSNPN and CDR2 SVGIG (reference sequence). V shed 4 bases and J 2 bases; nucleotides not matched to a gene: 12. The CDR3 length is 17 residues. CDR3 in DNA: TGTGCCTGGATTGAGGGTAGCGGGAGTCTGACCTACAATGAGCAGTTCTTC. This codes for CAWIEGSGSLTYNEQFF.

The gene calls are TRBV27 and TRBJ2-3; 7 bases line up with TRBD1. Germline values: CDR1 MNHEY, CDR2 SMNVEV (reference sequence). V was clipped by 5 bases and J by 4 bases; unmatched bases: 6. This CDR3 comprises 14 residues. The CDR3 DNA follows: TGTGCCAGCAGTATAAAACAGGGGCCAGATACGCAGTATTTT. Protein: CASSIKQGPDTQYF.

This sequence joins TRBV9 and TRBJ1-1; D possibly corresponds to TRBD1 (5 bases). The CDR3 has 16 amino acids. The V end lost 1 base, the J end lost 1 base, and 14 bases lay between the germline ends. Germline V lookup: CDR1 SGDLS, CDR2 YYNGEE. The CDR3 sequence: CASSVNPTETNTEAFF. The CDR3 DNA reads as TGTGCCAGCAGCGTAAACCCGACAGAGACGAACACTGAAGCTTTCTTT.

The gene calls are TRBV6-6 and TRBJ2-3, with D perhaps TRBD1 or TRBD2 (6 bases each). Per the germline V gene, CDR1 is MNHNY and CDR2 is SVGAGI (reference sequence). This CDR3 has 15 amino acids. V lost 9 bases and J lost 2, with 18 bases in between. This CDR3 reads CASTRGLKFTDTQYF. In DNA, the CDR3 is TGTGCCAGTACCCGGGGGCTGAAGTTCACAGATACGCAGTATTTT.

The rearrangement links TRBV5-1 to TRBJ2-1; TRBD1 matches 7 bases. From germline, CDR1 is SGHRS and CDR2 YFSETQ. The J segment lost 9 bases and the V segment lost 4 bases, leaving 7 bases of the junction unmatched. CDR3 length: 13 residues. CDR3 residues: CASSLGTDSEQFF. As DNA, the CDR3 is TGCGCCAGCAGCCTTGGGACAGACTCTGAGCAGTTCTTC.

The CDR3 region is CASSPAGDSRSYEQYV. The CDR3 DNA reads as TGTGCCAGCAGCCCAGCCGGGGACAGCCGCTCCTACGAGCAGTACGTC. V gene TRBV28 combines with J gene TRBJ2-7; 7 nucleotides match TRBD1. Germline V CDR1 and CDR2: MDHEN, SYDVKM. The CDR3 has 16 residues. The V segment lost 6 bases and the J segment 0 bases; nucleotides outside the gene matches: 11.

The rearrangement links TRBV9 to TRBJ1-3, with a possible D match to TRBD1 (5 bases). Trimming left V 6 bases short and J 7 bases short, with 26 bases between. Germline V gene lookup returns CDR1 SGDLS and CDR2 YYNGEE. There are 17 residues in the CDR3. The CDR3 is CASILVPPQDIHNTIYF. The DNA for the CDR3 is TGTGCCAGCATCCTAGTACCCCCTCAGGACATTCATAACACCATATATTTT. The full variable domain, its missing parts supplied by reference TRBV9 and TRBJ1-3, is DSGVTQTPKHLITATGQRVTLRCSPRSGDLSVYWYQQSLDQGLQFLIQYYNGEERAKGNILERFSAQQFPDLHSELNLSSLELGDSALYFCASILVPPQDIHNTIYFGEGSWLTVV.

The CDR3 nucleotides are TGTGCCAGCAGTTTAGTGGGAGAGGGGCTCGAGCAGTACTTC. Protein product: CASSLVGEGLEQYF. The chain is built from TRBV27 and TRBJ2-7; D is tentatively TRBD1 or TRBD2 (5 bases each). The ends were cut back, 2 bases at V and 6 bases at J, with 14 bases in the middle. This CDR3 has 14 residues. Germline-derived CDR1 and CDR2 are MNHEY and SMNVEV (reference sequence).

J is TRBJ2-7 and V is TRBV28, with a weak D call TRBD1 (6 bases). In germline, CDR1 is MDHEN, CDR2 SYDVKM. The CDR3 has 15 residues. V lost 2 bases and J lost 5, with 16 bases in between. The CDR3: CASSLVWGLGDEQYF. DNA of the CDR3: TGTGCCAGCAGTTTAGTCTGGGGGCTCGGTGACGAGCAGTACTTC.

CDR3 amino acids: CASSVGVNTYVNEQFF. DNA of the CDR3: TGTGCCAGCAGCGTAGGTGTGAACACATATGTCAATGAGCAGTTCTTC. This chain connects TRBV9 to TRBJ2-1; no firm D call. Germline assignment: CDR1 SGDLS and CDR2 YYNGEE. The CDR3 totals 16 residues. With 0 bases removed from V and 6 bases from J, the gap between germline ends came to 16 bases.

This chain links TRBV9 with TRBJ2-5; D ambiguous. The V end lost 0 bases, the J end lost 5 bases, and 14 bases lay between the germline ends. The germline V gene encodes CDR1 SGDLS and CDR2 YYNGEE. The CDR3 runs to 15 residues. This chain's CDR3 is CASSVEGRALETQYF. Written as DNA, the CDR3 is TGTGCCAGCAGCGTAGAGGGTCGGGCGCTGGAGACCCAGTACTTC.